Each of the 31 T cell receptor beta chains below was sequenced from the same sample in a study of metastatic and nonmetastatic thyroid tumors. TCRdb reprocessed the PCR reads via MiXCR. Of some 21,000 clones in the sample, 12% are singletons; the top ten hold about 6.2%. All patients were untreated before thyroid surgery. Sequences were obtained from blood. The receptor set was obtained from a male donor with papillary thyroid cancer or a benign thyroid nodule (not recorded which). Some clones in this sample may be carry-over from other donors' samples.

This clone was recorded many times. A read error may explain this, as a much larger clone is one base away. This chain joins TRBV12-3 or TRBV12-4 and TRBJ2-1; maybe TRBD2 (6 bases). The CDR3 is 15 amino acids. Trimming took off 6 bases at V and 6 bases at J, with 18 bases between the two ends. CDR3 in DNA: TGTGCCAGCAGCACCGGGACTGGCGGCTTCAATGAGCAGTTCTTC. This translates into CASSTGTGGFNEQFF.

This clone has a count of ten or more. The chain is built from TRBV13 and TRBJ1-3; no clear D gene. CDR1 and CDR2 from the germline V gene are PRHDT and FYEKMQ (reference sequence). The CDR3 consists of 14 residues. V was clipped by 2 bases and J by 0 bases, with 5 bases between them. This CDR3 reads CASSLTSSGNTIYF. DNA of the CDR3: TGTGCCAGCAGCTTAACGAGCTCTGGAAACACCATATATTTT. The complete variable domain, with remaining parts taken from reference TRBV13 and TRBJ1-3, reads AAGVIQSPRHLIKEKRETATLKCYPIPRHDTVYWYQQGPGQDPQFLISFYEKMQSDKGSIPDRFSAQQFSDYHSELNMSSLELGDSALYFCASSLTSSGNTIYFGEGSWLTVV.

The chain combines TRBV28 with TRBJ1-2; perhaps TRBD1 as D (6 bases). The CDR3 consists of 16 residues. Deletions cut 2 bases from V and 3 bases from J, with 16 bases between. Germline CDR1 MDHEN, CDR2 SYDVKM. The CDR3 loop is CASSLLARGLDYGYTF. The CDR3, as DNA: TGTGCCAGCAGTTTACTGGCCAGGGGTCTGGACTATGGCTACACCTTC.

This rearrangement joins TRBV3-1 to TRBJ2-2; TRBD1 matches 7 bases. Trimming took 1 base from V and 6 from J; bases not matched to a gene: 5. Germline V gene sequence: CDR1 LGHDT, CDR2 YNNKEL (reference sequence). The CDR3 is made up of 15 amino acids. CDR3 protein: CASSQGLTGAGELFF. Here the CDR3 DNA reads TGTGCCAGCAGCCAAGGATTAACAGGGGCCGGGGAGCTGTTTTTT.

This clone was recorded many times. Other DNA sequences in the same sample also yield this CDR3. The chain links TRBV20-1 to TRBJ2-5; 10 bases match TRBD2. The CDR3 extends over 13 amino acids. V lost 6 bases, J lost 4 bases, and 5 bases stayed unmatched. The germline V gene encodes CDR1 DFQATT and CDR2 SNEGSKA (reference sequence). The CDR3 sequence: CSALLAGAETQYF. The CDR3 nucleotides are TGCAGTGCCCTGCTAGCGGGAGCAGAGACCCAGTACTTC.

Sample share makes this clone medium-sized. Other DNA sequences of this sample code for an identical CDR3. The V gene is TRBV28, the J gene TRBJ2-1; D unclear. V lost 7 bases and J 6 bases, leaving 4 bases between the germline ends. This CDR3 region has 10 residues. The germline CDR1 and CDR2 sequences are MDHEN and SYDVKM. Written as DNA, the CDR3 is TGTGCCAGCACGGGCAATGAGCAGTTCTTC. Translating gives CASTGNEQFF.

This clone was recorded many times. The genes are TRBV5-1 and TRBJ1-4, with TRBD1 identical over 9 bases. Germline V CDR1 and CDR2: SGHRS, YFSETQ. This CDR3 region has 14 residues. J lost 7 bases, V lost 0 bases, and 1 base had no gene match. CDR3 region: CASSLGQGGEKLFF. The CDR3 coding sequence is TGCGCCAGCAGCTTGGGACAGGGGGGTGAAAAACTGTTTTTT.

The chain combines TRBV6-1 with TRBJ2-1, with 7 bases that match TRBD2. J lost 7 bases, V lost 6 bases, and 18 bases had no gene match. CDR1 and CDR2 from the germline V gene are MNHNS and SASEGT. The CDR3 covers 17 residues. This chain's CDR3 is CASSDAGRGGPGNEQFF. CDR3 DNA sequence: TGTGCCAGCAGCGACGCCGGACGGGGAGGGCCAGGTAATGAGCAGTTCTTC.

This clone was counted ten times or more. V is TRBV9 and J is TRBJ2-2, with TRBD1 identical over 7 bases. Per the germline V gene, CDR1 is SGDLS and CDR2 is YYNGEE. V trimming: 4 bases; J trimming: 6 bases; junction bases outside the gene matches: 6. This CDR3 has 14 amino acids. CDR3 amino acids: CASSPRTGAGELFF. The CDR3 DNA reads TGTGCCAGCAGCCCGAGGACAGGCGCCGGGGAGCTGTTTTTT. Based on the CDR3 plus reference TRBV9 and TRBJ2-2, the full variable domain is DSGVTQTPKHLITATGQRVTLRCSPRSGDLSVYWYQQSLDQGLQFLIQYYNGEERAKGNILERFSAQQFPDLHSELNLSSLELGDSALYFCASSPRTGAGELFFGEGSRLTVL.

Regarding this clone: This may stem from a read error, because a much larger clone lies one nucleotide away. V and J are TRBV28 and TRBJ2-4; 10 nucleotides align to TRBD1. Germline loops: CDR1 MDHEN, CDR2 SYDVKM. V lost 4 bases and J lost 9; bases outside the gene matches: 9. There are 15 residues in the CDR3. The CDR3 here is CASSSRGTGAVIQYF. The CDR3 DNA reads TGTGCCAGCAGTTCAAGAGGGACAGGGGCGGTCATTCAGTACTTC.

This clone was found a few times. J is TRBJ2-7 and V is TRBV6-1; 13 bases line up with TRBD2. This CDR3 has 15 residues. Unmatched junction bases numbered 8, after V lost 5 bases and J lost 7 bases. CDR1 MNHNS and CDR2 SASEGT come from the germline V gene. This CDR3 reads CASSSRTSGSREQYF. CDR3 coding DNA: TGTGCCAGCAGTTCTAGGACTAGCGGGAGTCGAGAGCAGTACTTC.

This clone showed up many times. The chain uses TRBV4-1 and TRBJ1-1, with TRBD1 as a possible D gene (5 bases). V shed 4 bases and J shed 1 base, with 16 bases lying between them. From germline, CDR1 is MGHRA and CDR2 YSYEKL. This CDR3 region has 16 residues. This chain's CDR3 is CASSLTGGGGNTEAFF. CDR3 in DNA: TGCGCCAGCAGCCTTACGGGCGGTGGGGGGAACACTGAAGCTTTCTTT.

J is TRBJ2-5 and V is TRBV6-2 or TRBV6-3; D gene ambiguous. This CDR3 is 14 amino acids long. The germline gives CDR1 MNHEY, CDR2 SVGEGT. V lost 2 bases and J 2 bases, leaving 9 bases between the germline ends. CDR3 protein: CASSYALKQETQYF. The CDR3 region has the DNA TGTGCCAGCAGTTACGCGCTCAAGCAAGAGACCCAGTACTTC.

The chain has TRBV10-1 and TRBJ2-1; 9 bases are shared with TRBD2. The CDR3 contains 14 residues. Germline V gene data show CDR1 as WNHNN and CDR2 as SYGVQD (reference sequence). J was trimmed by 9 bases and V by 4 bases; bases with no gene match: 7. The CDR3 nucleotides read TGCGCCAGCAGTGGTAGCGGGAGAGGTAGTGAGCAGTTCTTC. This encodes CASSGSGRGSEQFF.

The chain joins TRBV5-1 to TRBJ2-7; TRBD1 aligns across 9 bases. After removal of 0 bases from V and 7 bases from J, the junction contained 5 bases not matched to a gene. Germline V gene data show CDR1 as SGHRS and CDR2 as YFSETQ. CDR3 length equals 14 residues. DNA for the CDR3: TGCGCCAGCAGCTTGGGGACAGGGGTGAAAGAGCAGTACTTC. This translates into CASSLGTGVKEQYF.

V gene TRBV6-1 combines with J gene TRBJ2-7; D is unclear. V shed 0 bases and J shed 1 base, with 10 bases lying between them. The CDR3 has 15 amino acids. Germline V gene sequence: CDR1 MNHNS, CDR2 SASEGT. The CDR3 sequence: CASSEARGLSYEQYF. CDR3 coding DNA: TGTGCCAGCAGTGAAGCGCGTGGATTGTCCTACGAGCAGTACTTC.

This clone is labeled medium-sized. The CDR3 loop reads CASSLVSSYNEQFF. The CDR3 nucleotides are TGCGCCAGCAGCTTGGTGTCCTCCTACAATGAGCAGTTCTTC. The chain combines TRBV5-1 with TRBJ2-1, with no clear D. The CDR3 runs 14 residues. Looked up from germline, CDR1 is SGHRS and CDR2 is YFSETQ. V shed 0 bases and J shed 0 bases, with 4 bases lying between them.

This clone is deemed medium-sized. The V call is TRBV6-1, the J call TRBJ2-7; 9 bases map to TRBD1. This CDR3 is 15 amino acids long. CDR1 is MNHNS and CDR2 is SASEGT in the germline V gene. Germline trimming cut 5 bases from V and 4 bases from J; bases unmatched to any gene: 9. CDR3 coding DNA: TGTGCCAGCAGTTCTTCCGGGACAGGGAGGTACGAGCAGTACTTC. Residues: CASSSSGTGRYEQYF.

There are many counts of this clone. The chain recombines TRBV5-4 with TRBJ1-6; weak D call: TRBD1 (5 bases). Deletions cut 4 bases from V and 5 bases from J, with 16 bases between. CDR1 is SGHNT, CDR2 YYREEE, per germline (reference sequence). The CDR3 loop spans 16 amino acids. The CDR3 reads CASSRGGRTDNSPLHF. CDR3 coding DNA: TGTGCCAGCAGCCGGGGGGGTCGGACGGATAATTCACCCCTCCACTTT.

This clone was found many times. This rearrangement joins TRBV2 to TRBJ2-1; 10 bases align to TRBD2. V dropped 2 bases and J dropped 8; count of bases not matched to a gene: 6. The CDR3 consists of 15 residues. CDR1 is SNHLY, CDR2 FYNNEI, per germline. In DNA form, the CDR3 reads TGTGCCAGCAGTGAAACTAGCGGGATTGGAGATGAGCAGTTCTTC. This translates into CASSETSGIGDEQFF.

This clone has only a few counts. In DNA form, the CDR3 reads TGTGCCAGCACCTACCAGGGCGCGCCGGTTGGCTACACCTTC. Protein: CASTYQGAPVGYTF. V gene TRBV6-1 combines with J gene TRBJ1-2; weak D call: TRBD1 (5 bases). This CDR3 contains 14 residues. V was trimmed by 7 bases and J by 7 bases, leaving 19 bases between them. Germline V lookup: CDR1 MNHNS, CDR2 SASEGT.

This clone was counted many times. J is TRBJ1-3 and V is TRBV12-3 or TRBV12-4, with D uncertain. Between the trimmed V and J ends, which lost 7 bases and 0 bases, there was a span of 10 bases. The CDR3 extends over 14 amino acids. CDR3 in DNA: TGTGCCAGCACAAATACGGTCTCTGGAAACACCATATATTTT. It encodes CASTNTVSGNTIYF.

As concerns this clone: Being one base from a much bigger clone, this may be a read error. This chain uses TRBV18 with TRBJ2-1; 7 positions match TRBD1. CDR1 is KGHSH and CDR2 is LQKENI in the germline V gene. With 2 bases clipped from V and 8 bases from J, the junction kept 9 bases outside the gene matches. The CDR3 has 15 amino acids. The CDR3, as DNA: TGTGCCAGCTCACCAGGGGGACAGTGGTCGGATGAGCAGTTCTTC. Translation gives CASSPGGQWSDEQFF.

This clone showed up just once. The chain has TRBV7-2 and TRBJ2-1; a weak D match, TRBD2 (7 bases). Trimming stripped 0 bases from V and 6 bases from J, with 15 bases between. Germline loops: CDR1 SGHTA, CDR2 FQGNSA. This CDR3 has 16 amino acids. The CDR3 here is CASSLARGGLVNEQFF. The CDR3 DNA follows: TGTGCCAGCAGCTTAGCGAGGGGGGGCCTAGTCAATGAGCAGTTCTTC.

CDR3 amino acids: CASSYLRPNDYEQYF. CDR3 DNA: TGTGCCAGCAGTTACCTCAGACCAAATGATTACGAGCAGTACTTC. The genes are TRBV6-2 or TRBV6-3 and TRBJ2-7; D is undetermined. This CDR3 contains 15 residues. Germline assignment: CDR1 MNHEY and CDR2 SVGEGT. Trimming shortened V by 2 bases and J by 4 bases, and 15 bases separated the two germline ends.

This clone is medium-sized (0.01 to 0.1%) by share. The CDR3 nucleotides are TGTGCCAGCAGCTCGGACTGGAATCAGCCCCAGCATTTT. Residues: CASSSDWNQPQHF. V and J are TRBV28 and TRBJ1-5; unclear D gene. Germline V gene data show CDR1 as MDHEN and CDR2 as SYDVKM. V gave up 6 bases and J gave up 4 bases, with 10 bases separating them. This CDR3 has 13 amino acids.

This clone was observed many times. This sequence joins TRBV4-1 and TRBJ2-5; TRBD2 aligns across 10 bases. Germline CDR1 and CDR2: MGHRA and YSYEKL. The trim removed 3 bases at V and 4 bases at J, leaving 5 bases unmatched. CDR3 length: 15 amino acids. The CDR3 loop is CASSHPAGGLETQYF. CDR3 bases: TGCGCCAGCAGCCATCCAGCGGGAGGGCTAGAGACCCAGTACTTC.

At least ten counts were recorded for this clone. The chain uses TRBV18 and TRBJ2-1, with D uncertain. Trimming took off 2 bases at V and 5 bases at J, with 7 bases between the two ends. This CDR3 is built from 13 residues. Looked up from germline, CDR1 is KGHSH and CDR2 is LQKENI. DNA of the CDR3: TGTGCCAGCTCACCATCAAGGGACAATGAGCAGTTCTTC. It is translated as CASSPSRDNEQFF.

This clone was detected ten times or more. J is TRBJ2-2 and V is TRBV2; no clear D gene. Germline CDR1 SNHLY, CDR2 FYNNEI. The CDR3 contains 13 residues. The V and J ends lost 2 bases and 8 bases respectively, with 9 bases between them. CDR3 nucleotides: TGTGCCAGCAGTGAATGGGAACAGGGGGAGCTGTTTTTT. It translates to CASSEWEQGELFF.

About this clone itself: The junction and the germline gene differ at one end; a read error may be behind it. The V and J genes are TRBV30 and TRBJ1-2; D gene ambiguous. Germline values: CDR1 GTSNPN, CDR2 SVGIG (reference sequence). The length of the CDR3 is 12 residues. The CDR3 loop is CVWSTTHYGYTF. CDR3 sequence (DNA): TGTGTCTGGTCGACGACCCACTATGGCTACACCTTC.

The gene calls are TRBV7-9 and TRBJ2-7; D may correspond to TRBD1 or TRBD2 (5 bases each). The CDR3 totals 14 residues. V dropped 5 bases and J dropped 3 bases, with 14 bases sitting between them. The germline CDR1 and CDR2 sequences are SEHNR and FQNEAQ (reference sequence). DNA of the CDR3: TGTGCCAGCAGCGCCCCGGGACGAAACTACGAGCAGTACTTC. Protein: CASSAPGRNYEQYF. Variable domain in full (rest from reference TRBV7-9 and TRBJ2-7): DTGVSQNPRHKITKRGQNVTFRCDPISEHNRLYWYRQTLGQGPEFLTYFQNEAQLEKSRLLSDRFSAERPKGSFSTLEIQRTEQGDSAMYLCASSAPGRNYEQYFGPGTRLTVT.